The next 18 T cell receptor beta chains were all read from a single sample in a study of cytomegalovirus exposure and HLA in healthy donors. In the PCR, 60 Vbeta and 13 Jbeta primers were used. TCRdb keeps only in-frame clones here, not all; method: immunoSEQ multiplex PCR. The sample shows under 300,000 clones, 84% of them seen only once. The sample consisted of PBMCs. Every receptor here comes from a woman aged 40 to 50 in good health and CMV-seropositive.

This clone has more than one count but fewer than ten. The chain carries TRBV7-3 and TRBJ1-4; 7 positions match TRBD1. J gave up 8 bases and V 5 bases, and 11 bases lay outside the gene matches. The germline gives CDR1 SGHTA, CDR2 FQGTGA. This CDR3 has 15 residues. CDR3 sequence: CASSQTGVFREKLFF. As DNA, the CDR3 is TGTGCCAGCAGCCAAACAGGGGTTTTTAGAGAAAAACTGTTTTTT.

The chain combines TRBV25-1 with TRBJ1-6; no clear D gene. The CDR3 runs 13 residues. The V gene lost 5 bases and the J gene lost 4 bases, with 6 bases spanning the gap. From germline, CDR1 is MGHDK and CDR2 SYGVNS. The CDR3 DNA sequence: TGTGCCAGCAGTAACATATATAATTCACCCCTCCACTTT. Translation: CASSNIYNSPLHF.

This chain connects TRBV6-1 to TRBJ1-4, with D possibly being TRBD1 (6 bases). Trimming took 6 bases from V and 5 from J, leaving 13 bases between them. The CDR3 has 14 residues. Germline CDR1 is MNHNS and CDR2 is SASEGT. The CDR3 here is CASRNRQANEKLFF. DNA of the CDR3: TGTGCCAGCAGGAACCGACAGGCCAATGAAAAACTGTTTTTT.

The chain carries TRBV4-3 and TRBJ1-3, with a weak D call TRBD1 (5 bases). Germline V lookup: CDR1 LGHNA, CDR2 YSLEER. The CDR3 spans 17 residues. Trimming took off 1 base at V and 0 bases at J, with 13 bases between the two ends. CDR3 DNA sequence: TGCGCCAGCAGCCAAGGGAGGGACTATTACTCTGGAAACACCATATATTTT. Protein: CASSQGRDYYSGNTIYF.

In its sample, this clone was seen a few times. The identical CDR3 is also encoded by other nucleotide sequences in the sample. This chain joins TRBV5-1 and TRBJ2-3; D unclear. Germline V gives CDR1 SGHRS, CDR2 YFSETQ. This CDR3 is 13 amino acids long. Trimming took 3 bases from V and 0 from J, leaving 5 bases between them. The CDR3 region has the DNA TGCGCCAGCAGCTCTTCTAGCACAGATACGCAGTATTTT. Translation gives CASSSSSTDTQYF.

The chain combines TRBV7-9 with TRBJ2-2; D is perhaps TRBD1 (5 bases). CDR1 and CDR2 (germline): SEHNR, FQNEAQ (reference sequence). V lost 6 bases and J lost 4, with 12 bases in between. The CDR3 is 14 residues long. CDR3 nucleotide sequence: TGTGCCAGCAGTCGACAGATGGGCACCGGGGAGCTGTTTTTT. Amino acid sequence: CASSRQMGTGELFF.

This rearrangement joins TRBV27 to TRBJ1-4; D is possibly TRBD1 (5 bases). Trimming removed 2 bases from V and 7 bases from J, with 14 bases in between. Per the germline V gene, CDR1 is MNHEY and CDR2 is SMNVEV (reference sequence). The CDR3 extends over 15 amino acids. The CDR3 is CASSLREGRSEKLFF. As DNA, the CDR3 is TGTGCCAGCAGTTTAAGGGAGGGGAGAAGTGAAAAACTGTTTTTT.

CDR3 protein: CASSPLADSTDTQYF. The CDR3 bases are TGTGCCAGCAGTCCATTAGCGGATAGCACAGATACGCAGTATTTT. The chain is built from TRBV25-1 and TRBJ2-3; TRBD2 is a possible D gene (6 bases). This CDR3 region has 15 residues. Germline lookup yields CDR1 MGHDK and CDR2 SYGVNS. The V end was cut by 5 bases, the J end by 0 bases, with 12 bases between.

The chain uses TRBV6-5 and TRBJ2-2, with D possibly being TRBD2 (6 bases). Trimming took 0 bases from V and 8 from J, leaving 16 bases between them. Germline CDR1 reads MNHEY; CDR2 reads SVGAGI. The CDR3 spans 16 residues. CDR3: CASSYSTGLRAGELFF. Here the CDR3 DNA reads TGTGCCAGCAGTTACTCAACGGGACTTCGTGCGGGGGAGCTGTTTTTT.

V is TRBV6-1 and J is TRBJ1-1; tentatively, D is TRBD1 (6 bases). The germline V gene has CDR1 MNHNS and CDR2 SASEGT. The CDR3 length is 14 residues. The ends were cut back, 2 bases at V and 6 bases at J, with 13 bases in the middle. The CDR3 coding sequence is TGTGCCAGCAGTGAAACAGTCAGGGGCGCTGAAGCTTTCTTT. It encodes CASSETVRGAEAFF.

This clone was counted a few times. The DNA for the CDR3 is TGTGCCAGCATTGGGGGACTAGTATTTGGCGAGCAGTACTTC. It codes for CASIGGLVFGEQYF. V usage is TRBV28 and J usage is TRBJ2-7; 8 nucleotides line up with TRBD2. Germline V CDR1 and CDR2: MDHEN, SYDVKM. V lost 7 bases and J lost 6; bases outside the gene matches: 11. The CDR3 totals 14 residues.

The chain uses TRBV30 and TRBJ2-7, with 9 positions matching TRBD2. CDR1 is GTSNPN, CDR2 SVGIG, per germline (reference sequence). CDR3 size: 15 residues. The V segment lost 8 bases and the J segment 6 bases; nucleotides outside the gene matches: 17. The CDR3 DNA reads TGTGCCCGTAAAAAGGCGGGAGGGCCGTTCTCCGAGCAGTACTTC. Amino acid sequence: CARKKAGGPFSEQYF.

This sequence joins TRBV4-2 and TRBJ1-1; D is possibly TRBD1 (6 bases). Trimming stripped 1 base from V and 5 bases from J, with 14 bases between. The germline CDR1 and CDR2 sequences are LGHNA and YNFKEQ. The CDR3 is made up of 15 amino acids. DNA for the CDR3: TGTGCCAGCAGCCAAGCTGAGGGGGATGGAACTGAAGCTTTCTTT. Residues: CASSQAEGDGTEAFF.

This clone was detected only once. The V call is TRBV25-1, the J call TRBJ2-7; 8 nucleotides match TRBD2. The CDR3 length is 17 residues. The J segment lost 2 bases and the V segment lost 6 bases, leaving 15 bases of the junction unmatched. CDR1 is MGHDK, CDR2 SYGVNS, per germline. The CDR3 coding sequence is TGTGCCAGCAGGGGGTCGGGGGGGGGTCGGGACACCTACGAGCAGTACTTC. Its translation: CASRGSGGGRDTYEQYF.

This rearrangement joins TRBV4-2 to TRBJ2-1, with 12 bases fitting TRBD2. The CDR3 has 18 amino acids. V shed 0 bases and J 7 bases; nucleotides not matched to a gene: 10. Germline CDR1 is LGHNA and CDR2 is YNFKEQ. The DNA of the CDR3 is TGTGCCAGCAGCCAAGATGGTTGGACTAGCGGGAATACTAATGAGCAGTTCTTC. This gives the protein CASSQDGWTSGNTNEQFF.

The rearrangement links TRBV28 to TRBJ2-5; 8 bases match TRBD1. The CDR3 consists of 14 residues. Germline assignment: CDR1 MDHEN and CDR2 SYDVKM. V shed 4 bases and J 1 base; nucleotides not matched to a gene: 2. CDR3: CASSSTGGQETQYF. The CDR3 region has the DNA TGTGCCAGCAGTTCTACAGGGGGCCAAGAGACCCAGTACTTC.

Concerning this clone itself: The same CDR3 is also encoded by other DNA sequences in this sample. The chain couples TRBV11-3 to TRBJ2-1, with 8 positions matching TRBD2. Trimming cost V 5 bases and J 9 bases; bases outside gene matches: 3. Germline CDR1 reads SGHNT; CDR2 reads YENEEA. The CDR3 totals 12 residues. The CDR3 reads CASSPRGGEQFF. The CDR3 bases are TGTGCCAGCAGCCCCCGGGGGGGTGAGCAGTTCTTC. The full variable domain, completed using reference TRBV11-3 and TRBJ2-1, is EAGVVQSPRYKIIEKKQPVAFWCNPISGHNTLYWYLQNLGQGPELLIRYENEEAVDDSQLPKDRFSAERLKGVDSTLKIQPAELGDSAVYLCASSPRGGEQFFGPGTRLTVL.

The chain couples TRBV7-9 to TRBJ2-1; TRBD2 agrees at 7 bases. CDR1 and CDR2 from the germline V gene are SEHNR and FQNEAQ (reference sequence). The CDR3 consists of 15 residues. V shed 1 base and J 2 bases; nucleotides not matched to a gene: 2. In DNA, the CDR3 is TGTGCCAGCAGCTTAGGGGAGGGCCCCTACAATGAGCAGTTCTTC. Translating it yields CASSLGEGPYNEQFF.